This TCR beta chain was identified in a study of blood T cell repertoires in COVID-19. The germline CDR1 and CDR2 sequences are LNHNV and YYDKDF (reference sequence). CDR3 length: 15 residues. V was pared by 0 bases and J by 6 bases, with 5 bases of the junction left unmatched. Participant reports of clinical history set cohort assignment. Original processing methods: Quantification of nucleated cells was approximated via reference gene primer amplification. Profiled with immunoSEQ multiplex PCR; TCRdb holds only in-frame clones, not every one. From that table come the V and J calls and clone size; the DNA was used to work out D and trimming. Of over 250,000 clones detected, more than 80% appear once; the ten largest clones hold 0.95% to 1.2%.

Sequenced input: PBMCs or T cells enriched from blood (not recorded which). This clonotype was sampled from a woman aged 25 to 39 who had recovered from COVID-19. This chain connects TRBV15 to TRBJ2-3; TRBD2 matches at 8 bases. CDR3 residues: CATSRESGRADTQYF. DNA of the CDR3: TGTGCCACCAGCAGAGAGTCCGGGAGGGCCGATACGCAGTATTTT.